The present T cell receptor (beta chain) was sequenced within a study of T cell responses to AZD1222 COVID-19 vaccine. Study outcomes and limitations: At baseline, just a handful of AZD1222 recipients tested seropositive.

There are 15 residues in the CDR3. Germline lookup yields CDR1 LNHDA and CDR2 SQIVND (reference sequence). V lost 3 bases, J lost 2 bases, and 14 bases lay in between. Comments on this clone: What it binds is unknown.

Generated by immunoSEQ multiplex PCR, the TCRdb table keeps only in-frame clones and is missing some. The sample includes around 100,000 clones, nearly 95% of them seen just once. The V and J genes are TRBV19 and TRBJ2-7; D possibly corresponds to TRBD2 (5 bases). Sequencing was performed on peripheral blood, taken on day 0 of AZD1222 vaccination. The sequence was collected from an adult in good health. CDR3 DNA: TGTGCCAGTAGTATTTCCGGGGTTCCGGCCTACGAGCAGTACTTC. Its protein is CASSISGVPAYEQYF.